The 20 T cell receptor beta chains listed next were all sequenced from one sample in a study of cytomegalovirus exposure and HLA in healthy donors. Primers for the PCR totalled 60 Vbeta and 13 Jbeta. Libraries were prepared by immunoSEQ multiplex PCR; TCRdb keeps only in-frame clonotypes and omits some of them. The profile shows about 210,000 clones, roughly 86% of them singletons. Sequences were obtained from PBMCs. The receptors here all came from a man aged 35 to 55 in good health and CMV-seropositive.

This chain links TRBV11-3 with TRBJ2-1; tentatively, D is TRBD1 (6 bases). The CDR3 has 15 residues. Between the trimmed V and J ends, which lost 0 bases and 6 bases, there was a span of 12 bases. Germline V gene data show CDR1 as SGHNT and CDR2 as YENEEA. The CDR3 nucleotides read TGTGCCAGCAGCTTAGATCAGGGGCGGGTCAATGAGCAGTTCTTC. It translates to CASSLDQGRVNEQFF.

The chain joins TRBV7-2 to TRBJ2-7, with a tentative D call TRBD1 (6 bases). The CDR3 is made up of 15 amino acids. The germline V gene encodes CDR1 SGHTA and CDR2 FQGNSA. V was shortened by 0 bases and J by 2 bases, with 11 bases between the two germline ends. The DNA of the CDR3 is TGTGCCAGCAGCTTAGCGGAAGGACAGACCTACGAGCAGTACTTC. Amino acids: CASSLAEGQTYEQYF.

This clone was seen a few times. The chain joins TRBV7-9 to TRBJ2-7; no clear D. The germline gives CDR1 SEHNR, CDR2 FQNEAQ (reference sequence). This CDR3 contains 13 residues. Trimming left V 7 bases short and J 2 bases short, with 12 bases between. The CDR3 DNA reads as TGTGCCAGCACCAACAAGTCCCCCTACGAGCAGTACTTC. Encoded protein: CASTNKSPYEQYF.

The CDR3 bases are TGTGCCAGCAGCCCCGGGGGAGATACGCAGTATTTT. It codes for CASSPGGDTQYF. The chain uses TRBV4-2 and TRBJ2-3, with D perhaps TRBD2 (6 bases). V lost 4 bases, J lost 5 bases, and 7 bases lay in between. The CDR3 has 12 amino acids. Germline V gene lookup returns CDR1 LGHNA and CDR2 YNFKEQ.

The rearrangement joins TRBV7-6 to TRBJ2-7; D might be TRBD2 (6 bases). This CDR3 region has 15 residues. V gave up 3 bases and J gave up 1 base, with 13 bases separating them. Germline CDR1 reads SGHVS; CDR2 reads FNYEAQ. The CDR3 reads CASSFNRDFSYEQYF. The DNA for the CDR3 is TGTGCCAGCAGCTTCAACCGGGACTTTTCCTACGAGCAGTACTTC.

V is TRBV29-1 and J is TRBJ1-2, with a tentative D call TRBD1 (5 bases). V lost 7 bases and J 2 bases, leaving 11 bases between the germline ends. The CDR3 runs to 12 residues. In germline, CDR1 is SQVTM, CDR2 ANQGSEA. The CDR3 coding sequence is TGCAGCGCCCCTGGGGCCAACTATGGCTACACCTTC. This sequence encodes CSAPGANYGYTF.

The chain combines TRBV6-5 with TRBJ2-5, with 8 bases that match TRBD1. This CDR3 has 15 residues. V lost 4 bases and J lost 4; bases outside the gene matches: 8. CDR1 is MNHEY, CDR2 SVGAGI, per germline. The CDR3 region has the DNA TGTGCCAGCAGTTCCGGACAGGGAGGTGGAGAGACCCAGTACTTC. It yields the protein CASSSGQGGGETQYF.

CDR3 sequence: CASSLDEGGYGYTF. CDR3 coding DNA: TGCGCCAGCAGCTTGGATGAGGGGGGGTATGGCTACACCTTC. The chain uses TRBV5-1 and TRBJ1-2; D may be TRBD1 (6 bases). Germline V CDR1 and CDR2: SGHRS, YFSETQ. V lost 0 bases to trimming and J lost 5 bases, with 11 bases between them. The CDR3 runs 14 residues.

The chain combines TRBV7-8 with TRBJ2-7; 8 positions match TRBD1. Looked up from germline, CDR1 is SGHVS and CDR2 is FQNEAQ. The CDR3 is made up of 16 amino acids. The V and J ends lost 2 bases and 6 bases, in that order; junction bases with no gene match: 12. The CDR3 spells CASSLTPGTGPFEQYF. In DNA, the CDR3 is TGTGCCAGCAGCTTAACCCCCGGGACAGGACCCTTCGAGCAGTACTTC.

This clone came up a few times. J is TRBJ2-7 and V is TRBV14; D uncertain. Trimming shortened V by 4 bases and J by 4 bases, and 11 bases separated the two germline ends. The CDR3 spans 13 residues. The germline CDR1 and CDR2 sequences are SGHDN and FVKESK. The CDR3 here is CASSPDNLYEQYF. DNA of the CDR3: TGTGCCAGCAGCCCTGACAATCTATACGAGCAGTACTTC.

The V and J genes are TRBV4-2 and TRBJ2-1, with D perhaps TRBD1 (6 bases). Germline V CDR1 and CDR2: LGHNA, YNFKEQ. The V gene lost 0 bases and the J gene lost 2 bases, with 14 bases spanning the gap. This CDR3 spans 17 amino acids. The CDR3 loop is CASSQERARGPYNEQFF. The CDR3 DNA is TGTGCCAGCAGCCAAGAACGGGCCAGGGGACCCTACAATGAGCAGTTCTTC.

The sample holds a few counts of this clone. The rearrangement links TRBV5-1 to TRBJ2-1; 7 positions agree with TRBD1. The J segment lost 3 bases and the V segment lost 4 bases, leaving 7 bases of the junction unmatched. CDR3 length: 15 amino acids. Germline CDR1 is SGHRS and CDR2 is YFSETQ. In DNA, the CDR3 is TGCGCCAGCAGCCAGTCAGGGGACAGCTACAATGAGCAGTTCTTC. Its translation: CASSQSGDSYNEQFF.

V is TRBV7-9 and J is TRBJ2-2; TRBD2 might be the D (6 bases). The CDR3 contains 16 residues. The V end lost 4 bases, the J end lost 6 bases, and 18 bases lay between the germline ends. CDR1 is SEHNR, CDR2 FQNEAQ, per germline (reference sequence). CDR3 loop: CASSSPRDLNAGELFF. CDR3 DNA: TGTGCCAGCAGCTCGCCCCGGGACTTAAACGCCGGGGAGCTGTTTTTT.

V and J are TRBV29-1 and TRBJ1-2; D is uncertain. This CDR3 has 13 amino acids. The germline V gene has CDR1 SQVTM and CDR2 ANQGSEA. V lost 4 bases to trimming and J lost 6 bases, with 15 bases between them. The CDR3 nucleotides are TGCAGCGTTGGTAGTGAGGTAACGGATGGCTACACCTTC. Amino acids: CSVGSEVTDGYTF.

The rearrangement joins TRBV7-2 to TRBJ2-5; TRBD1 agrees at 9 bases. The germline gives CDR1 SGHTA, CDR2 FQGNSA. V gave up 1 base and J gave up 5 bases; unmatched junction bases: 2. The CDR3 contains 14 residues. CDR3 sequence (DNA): TGTGCCAGCAGCTTAGGGACAGGGGTGGAGACCCAGTACTTC. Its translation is CASSLGTGVETQYF.

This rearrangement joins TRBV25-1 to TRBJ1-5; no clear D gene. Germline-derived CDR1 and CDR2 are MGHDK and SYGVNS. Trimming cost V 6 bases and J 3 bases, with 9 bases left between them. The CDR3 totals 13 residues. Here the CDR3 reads CASREGTNQPQHF. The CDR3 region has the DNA TGTGCCAGCAGGGAGGGAACCAATCAGCCCCAGCATTTT. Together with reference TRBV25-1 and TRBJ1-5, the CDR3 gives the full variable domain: EADIYQTPRYLVIGTGKKITLECSQTMGHDKMYWYQQDPGMELHLIHYSYGVNSTEKGDLSSESTVSRIRTEHFPLTLESARPSHTSQYLCASREGTNQPQHFGDGTRLSIL.

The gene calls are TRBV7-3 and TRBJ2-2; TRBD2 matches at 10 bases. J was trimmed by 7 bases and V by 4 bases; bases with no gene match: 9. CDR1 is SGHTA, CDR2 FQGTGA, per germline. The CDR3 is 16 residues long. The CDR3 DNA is TGTGCCAGCAGCTCAAAGCGGGAGGGCCTCGGCGGGGAGCTGTTTTTT. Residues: CASSSKREGLGGELFF. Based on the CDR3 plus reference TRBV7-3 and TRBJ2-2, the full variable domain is GAGVSQTPSNKVTEKGKYVELRCDPISGHTALYWYRQSLGQGPEFLIYFQGTGAADDSGLPNDRFFAVRPEGSVSTLKIQRTERGDSAVYLCASSSKREGLGGELFFGEGSRLTVL.

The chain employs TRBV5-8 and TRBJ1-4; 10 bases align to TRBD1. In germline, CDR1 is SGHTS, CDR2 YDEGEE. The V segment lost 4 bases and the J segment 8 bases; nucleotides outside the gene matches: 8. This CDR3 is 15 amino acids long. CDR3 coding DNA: TGTGCCAGCAGCAAACGGACAGGGGGGCGAGAAAAACTGTTTTTT. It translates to CASSKRTGGREKLFF.

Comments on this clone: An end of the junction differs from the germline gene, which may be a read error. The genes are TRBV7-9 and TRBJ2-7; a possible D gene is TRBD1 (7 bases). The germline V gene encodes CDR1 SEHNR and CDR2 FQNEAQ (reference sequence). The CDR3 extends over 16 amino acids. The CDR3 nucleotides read TGTTCCAGCAGACTAGGGGGCCCTAGCGAAACCTACGAGCAGTACTTC. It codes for CSSRLGGPSETYEQYF.

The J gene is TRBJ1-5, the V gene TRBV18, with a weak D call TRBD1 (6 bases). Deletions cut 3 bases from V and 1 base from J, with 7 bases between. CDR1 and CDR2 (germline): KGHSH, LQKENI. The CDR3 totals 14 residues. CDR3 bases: TGTGCCAGCTCACCCCAGGGGAGCAATCAGCCCCAGCATTTT. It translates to CASSPQGSNQPQHF.